The present TCR beta chain was sequenced within a study of shared clonotypes between healthy human individuals. Whole-study findings and limits: Rarefaction showed sorted-subset sequencing was incomplete despite large depth.

As regards this clone: Its target is unknown.

The CDR3 extends over 16 amino acids. CDR1 is SGHRS and CDR2 is YFSETQ in the germline V gene. The ends were cut back, 1 base at V and 0 bases at J, with 14 bases in the middle. CD45RO-negative cells were positively selected for CCR7, leaving out terminally differentiated effector memory CD45RA+ cells. The donor cohort consisted entirely of Caucasian adults residing in Nashville, Tennessee. How the authors handled the data: Junction-only sequences produced by ImmunoSEQ had no quality scores, so filtering differed. The protocol was immunoSEQ multiplex PCR, while the TCRdb copy is restricted to in-frame clones and leaves out a portion. That table supplies the V and J calls and clone size; D and trimming were determined from the DNA. The profile shows millions of clones, approximately 95% of them singletons.

This receptor was identified in a man between 18 and 35 years old in good health. Sequencing was carried out using naive CD8+ T cells sorted from blood. V usage is TRBV5-1 and J usage is TRBJ2-7; D is uncertain. In DNA, the CDR3 is TGCGCCAGCAGCTTGTACGGGCTCCCAAGCTCCTACGAGCAGTACTTC. As protein: CASSLYGLPSSYEQYF.